The 15 T cell receptor beta chains in this list originate from one sample, sequenced in a study of blood T cells in healthy people across ages. Then a second PCR, running about 6 to 12 cycles, was carried out with a sample-barcoded 5' primer and a J-beta primer mix. Using its own MiXCR run on the 5' RACE reads, TCRdb lists one record per CDR3 protein. The sample carries about a million distinct CDR3 sequences, around 54% recorded once. Material: blood. The origin of the receptors is a woman aged 55-75 years in good health.

This sequence joins TRBV7-9 and TRBJ2-6, with D perhaps TRBD1 or TRBD2 (5 bases each). The germline V gene has CDR1 SEHNR and CDR2 FQNEAQ (reference sequence). Trimming left V 2 bases short and J 2 bases short, with 10 bases between. There are 16 residues in the CDR3. The CDR3 protein is CASSLLMGAGANVLTF. The CDR3 region has the DNA TGTGCCAGCAGCTTATTAATGGGGGCTGGGGCCAACGTCCTGACTTTC.

The genes are TRBV4-2 and TRBJ2-1; D may be TRBD1 (6 bases). Per germline, CDR1 LGHNA and CDR2 YNFKEQ. This CDR3 has 16 amino acids. V was shortened by 1 base and J by 4 bases, with 14 bases between the two germline ends. CDR3 residues: CASSQGQGIQYNEQFF. The CDR3 DNA follows: TGTGCCAGCAGCCAAGGGCAGGGGATCCAATACAATGAGCAGTTCTTC.

The V call is TRBV20-1, the J call TRBJ2-7, with 9 positions matching TRBD2. CDR3 length equals 12 residues. With V trimmed by 5 bases and J by 5 bases, 4 bases remained unmatched. Germline loops: CDR1 DFQATT, CDR2 SNEGSKA (reference sequence). CDR3 sequence (DNA): TGCAGTGCTCCTAGCGGGAACCACGAGCAGTACTTC. Amino acids: CSAPSGNHEQYF.

Regarding this clonotype: Mismatch with germline at one junction end may stem from a read error. The chain joins TRBV9 to TRBJ2-7; 7 bases align to TRBD2. From germline, CDR1 is SGDLS and CDR2 YYNGEE. This CDR3 is built from 14 residues. CDR3 nucleotides: TGTGCCAGCAGCCCGAGGACTAGTTCCTACGAGCGGTACTTC. Translated: CASSPRTSSYERYF.

This chain joins TRBV7-2 and TRBJ2-3; D ambiguous. The CDR3 length is 13 residues. Trimming took off 4 bases at V and 5 bases at J, with 10 bases between the two ends. CDR1 and CDR2 (germline): SGHTA, FQGNSA. CDR3 coding DNA: TGTGCCAGCAGCTCCGGTAGAGGAGATACGCAGTATTTT. Encoded protein: CASSSGRGDTQYF.

This chain joins TRBV27 and TRBJ2-5; 8 bases are a match to TRBD2. Germline V gene lookup returns CDR1 MNHEY and CDR2 SMNVEV (reference sequence). CDR3 length equals 17 residues. V lost 5 bases and J lost 11; bases outside the gene matches: 22. The CDR3 spells CASSPPRGAGVVNEQYF. In DNA, the CDR3 is TGTGCCAGCAGTCCGCCTCGAGGAGCGGGAGTCGTTAATGAGCAGTACTTC.

This clonotype was detected a few times. CDR3 protein: CSARGGRDSPLHF. In DNA form, the CDR3 reads TGCAGTGCTAGAGGGGGGAGGGACTCACCCCTCCACTTT. V is TRBV20-1 and J is TRBJ1-6; perhaps TRBD1 as D (5 bases). The V and J ends lost 1 base and 10 bases respectively, with 11 bases between them. The CDR3 covers 13 residues. Looked up from germline, CDR1 is DFQATT and CDR2 is SNEGSKA (reference sequence).

This clonotype was detected a few times. A single base separates this from a much larger clone, so it may be a read error. The chain employs TRBV12-3 or TRBV12-4 and TRBJ2-3, with a possible D match to TRBD1 (6 bases). The CDR3 covers 16 residues. V shed 1 base and J shed 1 base, with 12 bases lying between them. Here the CDR3 reads CASSLGTEDGTDTQYF. The CDR3 region has the DNA TGTGCCAGCAGTTTAGGGACAGAGGATGGCACAGATACGCAGTATTTT.

The chain links TRBV7-9 to TRBJ1-1, with unresolved D. The CDR3 extends over 14 amino acids. V dropped 5 bases and J dropped 1 base, with 11 bases sitting between them. Germline CDR1 is SEHNR and CDR2 is FQNEAQ (reference sequence). CDR3 sequence: CASSPAGGNTEAFF. CDR3 nucleotide sequence: TGTGCCAGCAGCCCGGCGGGCGGGAACACTGAAGCTTTCTTT.

Only a few counts were recorded for this clonotype. The CDR3 here is CASSKGVGTQYF. For the CDR3, the DNA is TGTGCCAGCAGCAAAGGAGTCGGGACCCAGTACTTC. The chain links TRBV4-2 to TRBJ2-5; the D is unclear. This CDR3 has 12 residues. V dropped 5 bases and J dropped 7 bases, with 11 bases sitting between them. The germline CDR1 and CDR2 sequences are LGHNA and YNFKEQ.

Only a few counts were recorded for this clonotype. The V and J genes are TRBV10-3 and TRBJ2-5; perhaps TRBD1 as D (6 bases). Germline CDR1 reads ENHRY; CDR2 reads SYGVKD. This CDR3 region has 13 residues. The ends were cut back, 3 bases at V and 2 bases at J, with 7 bases in the middle. The CDR3 loop reads CAISDRGQETQYF. The DNA for the CDR3 is TGTGCCATCAGTGACAGGGGTCAAGAGACCCAGTACTTC.

V and J are TRBV5-1 and TRBJ2-3; 7 nucleotides line up with TRBD2. This CDR3 has 15 amino acids. After removal of 3 bases from V and 1 base from J, the junction contained 5 bases not matched to a gene. CDR1 SGHRS and CDR2 YFSETQ come from the germline V gene. The CDR3 spells CASSSQRGRTDTQYF. CDR3 nucleotide sequence: TGCGCCAGCAGCTCGCAGCGGGGTCGCACAGATACGCAGTATTTT.

This clonotype was observed many times. J is TRBJ2-7 and V is TRBV27, with D perhaps assigned TRBD1 or TRBD2 (5 bases each). Germline loops: CDR1 MNHEY, CDR2 SMNVEV (reference sequence). The CDR3 spans 13 residues. The germline V and J ends were trimmed by 3 bases and 4 bases, with 10 bases remaining between them. The CDR3 nucleotides are TGTGCCAGCAGTTTCGGGACGAAATACGAGCAGTACTTC. This sequence encodes CASSFGTKYEQYF.

The chain has TRBV12-3 or TRBV12-4 and TRBJ2-7; D is undetermined. The J call may be incorrect, as the DNA end agrees better with TRBJ2-1. There are 10 residues in the CDR3. Here the CDR3 reads CASSQDRQFF. In DNA, the CDR3 is TGTGCCAGCAGCCAAGATCGGCAGTTCTTC.

The chain carries TRBV2 and TRBJ2-1; 7 bases match TRBD2. The junction had 9 bases not matched to a gene; V was cut back by 2 bases and J by 5 bases. The V gene's germline CDR1 is SNHLY and CDR2 FYNNEI. The CDR3 covers 16 residues. CDR3 loop: CASSERGEGLDNEQFF. CDR3 nucleotide sequence: TGTGCCAGCAGTGAACGGGGGGAGGGCCTGGACAATGAGCAGTTCTTC.